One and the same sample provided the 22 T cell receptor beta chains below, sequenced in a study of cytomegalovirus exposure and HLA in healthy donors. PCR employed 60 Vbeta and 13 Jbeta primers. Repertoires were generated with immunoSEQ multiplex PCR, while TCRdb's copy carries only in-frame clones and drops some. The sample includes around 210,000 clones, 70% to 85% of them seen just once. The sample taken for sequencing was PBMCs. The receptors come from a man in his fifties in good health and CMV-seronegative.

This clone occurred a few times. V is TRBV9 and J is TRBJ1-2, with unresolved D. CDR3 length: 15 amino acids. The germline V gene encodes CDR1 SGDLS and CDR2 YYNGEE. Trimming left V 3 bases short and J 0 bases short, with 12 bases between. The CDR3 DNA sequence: TGTGCCAGCAGCGCCGCGAGCGGAGCTAACTATGGCTACACCTTC. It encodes CASSAASGANYGYTF. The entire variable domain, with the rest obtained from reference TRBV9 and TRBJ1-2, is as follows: DSGVTQTPKHLITATGQRVTLRCSPRSGDLSVYWYQQSLDQGLQFLIQYYNGEERAKGNILERFSAQQFPDLHSELNLSSLELGDSALYFCASSAASGANYGYTFGSGTRLTVV.

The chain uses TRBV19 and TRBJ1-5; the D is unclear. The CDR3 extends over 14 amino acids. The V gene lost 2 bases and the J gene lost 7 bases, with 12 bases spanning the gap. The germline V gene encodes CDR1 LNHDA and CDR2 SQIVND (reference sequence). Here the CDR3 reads CASSIPLVWQPQHF. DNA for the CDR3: TGTGCCAGTAGTATACCCCTAGTCTGGCAGCCCCAGCATTTT.

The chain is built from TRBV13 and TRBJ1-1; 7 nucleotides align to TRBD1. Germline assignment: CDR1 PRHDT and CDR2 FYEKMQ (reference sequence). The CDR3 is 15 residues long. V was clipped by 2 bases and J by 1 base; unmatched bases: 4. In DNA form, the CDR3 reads TGTGCCAGCAGCTTACCCCGGACAGGGAACACTGAAGCTTTCTTT. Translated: CASSLPRTGNTEAFF. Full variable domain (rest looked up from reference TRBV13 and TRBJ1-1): AAGVIQSPRHLIKEKRETATLKCYPIPRHDTVYWYQQGPGQDPQFLISFYEKMQSDKGSIPDRFSAQQFSDYHSELNMSSLELGDSALYFCASSLPRTGNTEAFFGQGTRLTVV.

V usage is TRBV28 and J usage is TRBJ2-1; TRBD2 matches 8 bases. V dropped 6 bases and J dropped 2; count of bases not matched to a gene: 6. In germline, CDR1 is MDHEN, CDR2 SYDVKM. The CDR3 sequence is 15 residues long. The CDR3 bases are TGTGCCAGCAGCCTCGGGAGGGCCACCTACAATGAGCAGTTCTTC. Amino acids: CASSLGRATYNEQFF.

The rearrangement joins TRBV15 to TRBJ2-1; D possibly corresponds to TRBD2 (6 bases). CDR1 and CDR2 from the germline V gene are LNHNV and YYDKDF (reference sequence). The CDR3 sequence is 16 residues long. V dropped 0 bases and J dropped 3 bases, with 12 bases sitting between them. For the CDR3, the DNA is TGTGCCACCAGCAGAGAGGCGGGGTCCCTCTACAATGAGCAGTTCTTC. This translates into CATSREAGSLYNEQFF.

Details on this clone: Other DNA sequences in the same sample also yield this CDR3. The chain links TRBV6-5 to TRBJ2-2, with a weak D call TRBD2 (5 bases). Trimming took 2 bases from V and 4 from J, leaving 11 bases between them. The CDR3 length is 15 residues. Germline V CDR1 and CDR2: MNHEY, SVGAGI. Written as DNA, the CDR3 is TGTGCCAGCAGTTACGGTGGGAGAGTCACCGGGGAGCTGTTTTTT. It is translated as CASSYGGRVTGELFF.

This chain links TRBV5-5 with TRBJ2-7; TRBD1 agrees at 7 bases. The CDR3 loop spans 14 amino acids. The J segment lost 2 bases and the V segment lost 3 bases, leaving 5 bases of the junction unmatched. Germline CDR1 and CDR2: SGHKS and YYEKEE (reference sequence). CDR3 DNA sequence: TGTGCCAGCAGCTCCCCGGGACAGCCCTACGAGCAGTACTTC. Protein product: CASSSPGQPYEQYF.

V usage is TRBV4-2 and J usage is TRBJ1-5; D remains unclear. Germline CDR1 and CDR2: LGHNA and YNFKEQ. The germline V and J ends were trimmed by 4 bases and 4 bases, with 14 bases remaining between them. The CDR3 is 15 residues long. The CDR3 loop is CASSPETRSNQPQHF. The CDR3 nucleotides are TGTGCCAGCAGCCCCGAGACTCGATCAAATCAGCCCCAGCATTTT.

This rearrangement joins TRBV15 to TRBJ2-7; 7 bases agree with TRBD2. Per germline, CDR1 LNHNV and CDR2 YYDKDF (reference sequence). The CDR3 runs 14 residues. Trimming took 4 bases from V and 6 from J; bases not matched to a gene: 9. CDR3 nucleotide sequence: TGTGCCACCAGCATAAGGCGGGAGCCGGTCGAGCAGTACTTC. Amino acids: CATSIRREPVEQYF. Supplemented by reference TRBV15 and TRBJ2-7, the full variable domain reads DAMVIQNPRYQVTQFGKPVTLSCSQTLNHNVMYWYQQKSSQAPKLLFHYYDKDFNNEADTPDNFQSRRPNTSFCFLDIRSPGLGDTAMYLCATSIRREPVEQYFGPGTRLTVT.

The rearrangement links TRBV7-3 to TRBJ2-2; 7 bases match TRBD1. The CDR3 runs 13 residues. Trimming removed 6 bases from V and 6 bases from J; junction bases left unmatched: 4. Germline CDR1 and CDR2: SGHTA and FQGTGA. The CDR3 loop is CASSTTGAGELFF. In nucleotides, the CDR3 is TGTGCCAGCAGTACCACAGGGGCCGGGGAGCTGTTTTTT.

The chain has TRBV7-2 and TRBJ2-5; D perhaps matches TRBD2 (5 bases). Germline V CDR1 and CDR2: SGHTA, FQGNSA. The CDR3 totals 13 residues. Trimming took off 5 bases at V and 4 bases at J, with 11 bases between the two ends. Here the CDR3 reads CASSQDFGETQYF. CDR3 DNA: TGTGCCAGCAGCCAGGACTTCGGAGAGACCCAGTACTTC.

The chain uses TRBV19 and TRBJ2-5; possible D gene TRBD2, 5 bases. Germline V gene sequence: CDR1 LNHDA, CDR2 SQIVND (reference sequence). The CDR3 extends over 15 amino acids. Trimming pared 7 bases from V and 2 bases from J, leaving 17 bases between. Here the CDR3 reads CASTISGGVQETQYF. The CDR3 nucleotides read TGTGCCAGTACCATAAGCGGCGGTGTACAAGAGACCCAGTACTTC.

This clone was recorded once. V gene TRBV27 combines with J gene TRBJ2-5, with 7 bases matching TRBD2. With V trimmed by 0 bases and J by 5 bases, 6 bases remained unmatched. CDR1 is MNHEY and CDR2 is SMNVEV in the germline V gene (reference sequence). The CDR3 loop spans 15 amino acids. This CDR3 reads CASSLSGGVWETQYF. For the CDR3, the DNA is TGTGCCAGCAGTTTATCGGGGGGGGTTTGGGAGACCCAGTACTTC.

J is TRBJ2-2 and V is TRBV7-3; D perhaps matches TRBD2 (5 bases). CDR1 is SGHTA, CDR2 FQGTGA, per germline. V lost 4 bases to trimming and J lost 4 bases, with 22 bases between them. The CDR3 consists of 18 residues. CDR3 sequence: CASSSAGADRGITGELFF. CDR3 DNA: TGTGCCAGCAGCTCAGCAGGCGCCGACCGGGGTATCACCGGGGAGCTGTTTTTT.

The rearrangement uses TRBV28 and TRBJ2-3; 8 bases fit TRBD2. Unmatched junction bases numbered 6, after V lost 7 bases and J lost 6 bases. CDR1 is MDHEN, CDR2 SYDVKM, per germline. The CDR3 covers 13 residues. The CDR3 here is CASKAAGADTQYF. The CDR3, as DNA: TGTGCCAGCAAGGCAGCGGGAGCTGATACGCAGTATTTT.

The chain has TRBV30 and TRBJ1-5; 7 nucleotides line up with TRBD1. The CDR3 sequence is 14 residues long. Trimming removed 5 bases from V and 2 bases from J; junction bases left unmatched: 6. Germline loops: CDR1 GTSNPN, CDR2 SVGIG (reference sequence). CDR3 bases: TGTGCCTGGTCTACAGGGGTGGGCAATCAGCCCCAGCATTTT. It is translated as CAWSTGVGNQPQHF.

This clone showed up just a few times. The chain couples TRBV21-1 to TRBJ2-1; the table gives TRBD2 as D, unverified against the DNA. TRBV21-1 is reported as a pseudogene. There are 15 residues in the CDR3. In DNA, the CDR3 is TGTGCCAGCAGCAAAGGACCGGGAGGAAACAATGAGCAGTTCTTC. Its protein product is CASSKGPGGNNEQFF.

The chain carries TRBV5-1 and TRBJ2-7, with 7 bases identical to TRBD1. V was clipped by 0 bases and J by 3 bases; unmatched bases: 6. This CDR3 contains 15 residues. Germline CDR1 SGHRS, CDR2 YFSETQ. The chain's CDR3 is CASSLGATGVYEQYF. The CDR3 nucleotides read TGCGCCAGCAGCTTGGGGGCTACAGGGGTCTACGAGCAGTACTTC.

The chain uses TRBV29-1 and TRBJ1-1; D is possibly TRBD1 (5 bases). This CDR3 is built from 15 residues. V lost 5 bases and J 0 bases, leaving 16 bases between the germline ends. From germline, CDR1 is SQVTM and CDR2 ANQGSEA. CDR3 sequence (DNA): TGCAGCGTTCAAGGGGTTAGAGGGCTGAACACTGAAGCTTTCTTT. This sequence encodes CSVQGVRGLNTEAFF. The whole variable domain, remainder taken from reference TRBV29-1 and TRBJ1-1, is SAVISQKPSRDICQRGTSLTIQCQVDSQVTMMFWYRQQPGQSLTLIATANQGSEATYESGFVIDKFPISRPNLTFSTLTVSNMSPEDSSIYLCSVQGVRGLNTEAFFGQGTRLTVV.

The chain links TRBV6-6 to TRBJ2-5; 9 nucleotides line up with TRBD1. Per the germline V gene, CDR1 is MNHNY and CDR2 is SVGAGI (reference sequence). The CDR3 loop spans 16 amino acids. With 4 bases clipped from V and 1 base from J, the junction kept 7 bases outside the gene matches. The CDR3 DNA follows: TGTGCCAGCAGTTCCTCGGACAGGGGACGCCAAGAGACCCAGTACTTC. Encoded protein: CASSSSDRGRQETQYF.

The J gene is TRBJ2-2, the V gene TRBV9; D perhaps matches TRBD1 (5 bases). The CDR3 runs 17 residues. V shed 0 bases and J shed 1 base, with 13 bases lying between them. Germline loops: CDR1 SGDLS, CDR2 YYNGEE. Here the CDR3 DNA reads TGTGCCAGCAGCGTAGATGGCTCGGACAAGAACACCGGGGAGCTGTTTTTT. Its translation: CASSVDGSDKNTGELFF.

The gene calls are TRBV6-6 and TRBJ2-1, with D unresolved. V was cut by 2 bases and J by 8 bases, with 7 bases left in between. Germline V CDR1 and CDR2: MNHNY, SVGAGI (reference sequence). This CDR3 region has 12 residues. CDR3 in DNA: TGTGCCAGCAGTTACGCCCGCGATGAGCAGTTCTTC. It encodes CASSYARDEQFF.